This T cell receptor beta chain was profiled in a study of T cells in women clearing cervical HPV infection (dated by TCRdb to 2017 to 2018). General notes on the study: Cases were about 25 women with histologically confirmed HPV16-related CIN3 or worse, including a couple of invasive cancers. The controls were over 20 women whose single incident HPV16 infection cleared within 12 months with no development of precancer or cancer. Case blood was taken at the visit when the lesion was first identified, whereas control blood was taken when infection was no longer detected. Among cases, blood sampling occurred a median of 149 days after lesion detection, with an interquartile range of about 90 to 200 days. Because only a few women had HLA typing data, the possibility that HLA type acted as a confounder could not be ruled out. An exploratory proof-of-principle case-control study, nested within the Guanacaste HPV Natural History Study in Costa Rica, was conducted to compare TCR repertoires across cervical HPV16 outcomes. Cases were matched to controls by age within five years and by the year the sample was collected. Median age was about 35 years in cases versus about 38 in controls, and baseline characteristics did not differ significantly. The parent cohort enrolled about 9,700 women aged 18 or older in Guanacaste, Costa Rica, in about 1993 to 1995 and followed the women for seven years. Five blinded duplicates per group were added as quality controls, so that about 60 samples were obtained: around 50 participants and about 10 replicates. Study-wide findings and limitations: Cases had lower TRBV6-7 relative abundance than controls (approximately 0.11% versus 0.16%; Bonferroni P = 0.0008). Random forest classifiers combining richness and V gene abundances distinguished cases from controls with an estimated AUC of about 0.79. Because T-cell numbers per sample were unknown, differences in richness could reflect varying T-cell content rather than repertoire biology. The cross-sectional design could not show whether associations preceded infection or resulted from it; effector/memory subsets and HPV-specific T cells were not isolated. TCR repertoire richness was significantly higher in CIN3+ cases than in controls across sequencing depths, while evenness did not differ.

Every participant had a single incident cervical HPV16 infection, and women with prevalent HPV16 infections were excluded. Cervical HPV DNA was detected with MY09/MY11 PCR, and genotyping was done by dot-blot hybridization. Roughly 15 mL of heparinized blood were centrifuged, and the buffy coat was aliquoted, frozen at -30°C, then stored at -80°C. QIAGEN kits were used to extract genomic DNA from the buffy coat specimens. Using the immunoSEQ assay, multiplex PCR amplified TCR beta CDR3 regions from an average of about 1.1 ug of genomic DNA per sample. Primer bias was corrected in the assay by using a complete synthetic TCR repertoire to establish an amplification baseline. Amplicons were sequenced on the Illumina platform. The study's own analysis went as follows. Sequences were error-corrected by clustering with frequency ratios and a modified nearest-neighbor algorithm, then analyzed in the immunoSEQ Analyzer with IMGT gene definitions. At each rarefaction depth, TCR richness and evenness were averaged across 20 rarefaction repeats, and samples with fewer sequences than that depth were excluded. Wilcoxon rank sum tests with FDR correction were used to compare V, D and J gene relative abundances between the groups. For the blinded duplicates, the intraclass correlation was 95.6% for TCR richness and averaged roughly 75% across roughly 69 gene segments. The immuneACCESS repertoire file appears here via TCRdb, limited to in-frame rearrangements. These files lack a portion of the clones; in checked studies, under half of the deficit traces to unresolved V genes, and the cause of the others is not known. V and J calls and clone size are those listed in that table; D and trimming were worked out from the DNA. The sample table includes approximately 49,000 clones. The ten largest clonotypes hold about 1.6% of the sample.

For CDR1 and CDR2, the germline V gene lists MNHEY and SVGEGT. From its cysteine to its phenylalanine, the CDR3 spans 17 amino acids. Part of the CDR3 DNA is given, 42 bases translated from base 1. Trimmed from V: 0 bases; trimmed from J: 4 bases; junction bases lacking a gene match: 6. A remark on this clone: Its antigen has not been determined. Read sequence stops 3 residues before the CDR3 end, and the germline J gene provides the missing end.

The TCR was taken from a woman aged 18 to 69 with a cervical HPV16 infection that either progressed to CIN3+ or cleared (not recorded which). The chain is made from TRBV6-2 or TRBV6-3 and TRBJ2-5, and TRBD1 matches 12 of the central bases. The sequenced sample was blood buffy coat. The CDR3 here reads CASSYSRDRGRGETQYF. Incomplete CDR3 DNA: TGTGCCAGCAGTTACTCGAGGGACAGGGGGCGCGGAGAGACC.